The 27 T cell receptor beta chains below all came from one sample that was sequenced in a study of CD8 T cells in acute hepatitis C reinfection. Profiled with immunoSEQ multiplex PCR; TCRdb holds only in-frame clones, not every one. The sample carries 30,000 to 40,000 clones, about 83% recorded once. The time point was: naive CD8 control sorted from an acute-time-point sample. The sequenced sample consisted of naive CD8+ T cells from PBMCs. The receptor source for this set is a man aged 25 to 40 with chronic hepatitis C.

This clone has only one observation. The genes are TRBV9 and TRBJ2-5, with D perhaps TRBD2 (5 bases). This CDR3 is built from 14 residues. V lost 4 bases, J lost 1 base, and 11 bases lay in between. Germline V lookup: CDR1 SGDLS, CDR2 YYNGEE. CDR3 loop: CASSPSGIQETQYF. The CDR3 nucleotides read TGTGCCAGCAGCCCCAGCGGTATCCAAGAGACCCAGTACTTC.

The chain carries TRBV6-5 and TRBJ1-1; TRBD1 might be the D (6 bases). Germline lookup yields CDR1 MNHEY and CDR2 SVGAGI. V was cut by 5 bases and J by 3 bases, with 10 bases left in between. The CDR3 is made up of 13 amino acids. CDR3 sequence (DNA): TGTGCCAGCAGTGTTACAGGGTACACTGAAGCTTTCTTT. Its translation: CASSVTGYTEAFF.

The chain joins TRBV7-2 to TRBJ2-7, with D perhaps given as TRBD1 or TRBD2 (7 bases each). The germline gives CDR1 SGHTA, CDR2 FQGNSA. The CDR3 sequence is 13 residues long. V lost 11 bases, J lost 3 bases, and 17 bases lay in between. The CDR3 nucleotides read TGTGCCGTCCCGGCAGGGGGGGTCTACGAGCAGTACTTC. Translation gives CAVPAGGVYEQYF.

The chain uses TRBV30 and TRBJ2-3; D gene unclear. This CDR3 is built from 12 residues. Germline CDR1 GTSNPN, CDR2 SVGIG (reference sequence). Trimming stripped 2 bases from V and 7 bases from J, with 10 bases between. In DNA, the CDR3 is TGTGCCTGGAGTTTGGGCAGTTATACGCAGTATTTT. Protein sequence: CAWSLGSYTQYF.

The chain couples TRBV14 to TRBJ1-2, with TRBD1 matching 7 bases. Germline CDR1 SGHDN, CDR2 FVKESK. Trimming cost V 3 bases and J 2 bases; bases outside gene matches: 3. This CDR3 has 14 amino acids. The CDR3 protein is CASSHFRGNYGYTF. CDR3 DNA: TGTGCCAGCAGCCACTTCAGGGGGAACTATGGCTACACCTTC. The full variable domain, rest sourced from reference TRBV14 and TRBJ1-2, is EAGVTQFPSHSVIEKGQTVTLRCDPISGHDNLYWYRRVMGKEIKFLLHFVKESKQDESGMPNNRFLAERTGGTYSTLKVQPAELEDSGVYFCASSHFRGNYGYTFGSGTRLTVV.

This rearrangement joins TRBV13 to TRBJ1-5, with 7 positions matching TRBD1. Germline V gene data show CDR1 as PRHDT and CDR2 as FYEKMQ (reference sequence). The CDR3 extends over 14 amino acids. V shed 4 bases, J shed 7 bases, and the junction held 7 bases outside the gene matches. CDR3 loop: CASSSAGGSQPQHF. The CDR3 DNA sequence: TGTGCCAGCAGCTCCGCAGGGGGAAGCCAGCCCCAGCATTTT.

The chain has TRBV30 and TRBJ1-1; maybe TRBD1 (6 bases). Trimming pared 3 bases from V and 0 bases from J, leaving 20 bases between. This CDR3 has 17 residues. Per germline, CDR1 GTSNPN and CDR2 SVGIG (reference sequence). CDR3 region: CAWSRYRTDSLNTEAFF. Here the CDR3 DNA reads TGTGCCTGGAGCCGCTACCGAACGGACAGCCTGAACACTGAAGCTTTCTTT. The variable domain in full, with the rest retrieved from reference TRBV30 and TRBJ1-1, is SQTIHQWPATLVQPVGSPLSLECTVEGTSNPNLYWYRQAAGRGLQLLFYSVGIGQISSEVPQNLSASRPQDRQFILSSKKLLLSDSGFYLCAWSRYRTDSLNTEAFFGQGTRLTVV.

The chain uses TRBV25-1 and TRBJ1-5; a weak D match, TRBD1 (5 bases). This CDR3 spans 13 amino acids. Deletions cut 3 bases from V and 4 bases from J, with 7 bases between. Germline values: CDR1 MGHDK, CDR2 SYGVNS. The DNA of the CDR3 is TGTGCCAGCAGTGACGGGGGAAATCAGCCCCAGCATTTT. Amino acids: CASSDGGNQPQHF.

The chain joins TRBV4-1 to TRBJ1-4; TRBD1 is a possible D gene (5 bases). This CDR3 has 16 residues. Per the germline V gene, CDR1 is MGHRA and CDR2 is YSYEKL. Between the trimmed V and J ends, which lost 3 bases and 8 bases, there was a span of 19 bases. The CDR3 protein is CASSHPREGIWEKLFF. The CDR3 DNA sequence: TGCGCCAGCAGCCACCCCAGAGAGGGGATTTGGGAAAAACTGTTTTTT.

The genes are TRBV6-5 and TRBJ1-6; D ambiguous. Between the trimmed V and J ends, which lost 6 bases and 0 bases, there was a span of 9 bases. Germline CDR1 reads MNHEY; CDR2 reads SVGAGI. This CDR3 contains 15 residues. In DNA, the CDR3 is TGTGCCAGCAGCCCTGTACCCTCCTATAATTCACCCCTCCACTTT. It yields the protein CASSPVPSYNSPLHF.

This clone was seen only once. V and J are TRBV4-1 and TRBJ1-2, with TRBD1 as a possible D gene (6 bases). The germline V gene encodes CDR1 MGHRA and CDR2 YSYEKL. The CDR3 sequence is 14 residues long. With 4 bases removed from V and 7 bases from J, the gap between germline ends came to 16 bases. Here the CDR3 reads CASSLAGGAGGYTF. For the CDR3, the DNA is TGCGCCAGCAGCCTGGCTGGGGGGGCGGGTGGCTACACCTTC.

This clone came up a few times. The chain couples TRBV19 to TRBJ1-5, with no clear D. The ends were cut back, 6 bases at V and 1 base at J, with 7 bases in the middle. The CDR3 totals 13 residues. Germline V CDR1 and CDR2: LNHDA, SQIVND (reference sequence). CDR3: CASRSNSNQPQHF. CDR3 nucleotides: TGTGCCAGTAGGAGTAACAGCAATCAGCCCCAGCATTTT.

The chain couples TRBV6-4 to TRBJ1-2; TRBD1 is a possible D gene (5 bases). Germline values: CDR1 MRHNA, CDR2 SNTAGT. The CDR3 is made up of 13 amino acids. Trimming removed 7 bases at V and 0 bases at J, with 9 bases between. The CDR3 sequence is CASKPGPNYGYTF. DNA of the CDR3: TGTGCCAGCAAGCCGGGACCTAACTATGGCTACACCTTC.

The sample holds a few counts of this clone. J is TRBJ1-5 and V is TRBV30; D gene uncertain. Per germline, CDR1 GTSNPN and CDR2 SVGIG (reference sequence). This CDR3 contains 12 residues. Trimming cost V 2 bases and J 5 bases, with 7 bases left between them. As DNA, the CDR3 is TGTGCCTGGAGTCCTCAAGATCAGCCCCAGCATTTT. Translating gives CAWSPQDQPQHF. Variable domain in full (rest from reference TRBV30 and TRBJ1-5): SQTIHQWPATLVQPVGSPLSLECTVEGTSNPNLYWYRQAAGRGLQLLFYSVGIGQISSEVPQNLSASRPQDRQFILSSKKLLLSDSGFYLCAWSPQDQPQHFGDGTRLSIL.

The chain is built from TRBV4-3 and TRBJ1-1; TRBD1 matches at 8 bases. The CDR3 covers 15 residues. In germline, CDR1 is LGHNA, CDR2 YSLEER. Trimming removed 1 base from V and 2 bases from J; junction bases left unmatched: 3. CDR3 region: CASSQGTGGNTEAFF. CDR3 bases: TGCGCCAGCAGCCAAGGTACAGGGGGAAACACTGAAGCTTTCTTT.

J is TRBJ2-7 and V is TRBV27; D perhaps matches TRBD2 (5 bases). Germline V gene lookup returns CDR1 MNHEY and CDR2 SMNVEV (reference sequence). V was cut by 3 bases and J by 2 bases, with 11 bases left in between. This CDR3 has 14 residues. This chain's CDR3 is CASSLSGSTYEQYF. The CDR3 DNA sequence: TGTGCCAGCAGTTTGTCGGGATCAACCTACGAGCAGTACTTC.

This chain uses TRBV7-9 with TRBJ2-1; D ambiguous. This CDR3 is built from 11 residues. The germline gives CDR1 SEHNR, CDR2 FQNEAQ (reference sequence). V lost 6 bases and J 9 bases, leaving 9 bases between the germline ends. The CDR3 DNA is TGTGCCAGCAGGGGATCTGGTGAGCAGTTCTTC. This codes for CASRGSGEQFF.

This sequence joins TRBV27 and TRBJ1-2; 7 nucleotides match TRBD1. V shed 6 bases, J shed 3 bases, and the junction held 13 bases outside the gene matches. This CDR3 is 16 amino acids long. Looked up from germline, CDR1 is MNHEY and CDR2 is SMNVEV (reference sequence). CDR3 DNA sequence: TGTGCCAGCAGACCCGGGACAGCCAACCCCTACTATGGCTACACCTTC. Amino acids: CASRPGTANPYYGYTF.

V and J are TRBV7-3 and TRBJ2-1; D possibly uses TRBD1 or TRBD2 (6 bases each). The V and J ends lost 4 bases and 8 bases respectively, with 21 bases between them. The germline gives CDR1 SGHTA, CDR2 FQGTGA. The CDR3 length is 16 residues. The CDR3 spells CASSSYTGPEGDEQFF. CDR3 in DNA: TGTGCCAGCAGCTCCTATACCGGGCCGGAGGGGGATGAGCAGTTCTTC.

CDR3 bases: TGTGCCAGCAGCTCCCTGAGCGCTGAAGCTTTCTTT. Translated: CASSSLSAEAFF. This chain links TRBV7-6 with TRBJ1-1; no clear D gene. With 4 bases removed from V and 6 bases from J, the gap between germline ends came to 9 bases. This CDR3 has 12 amino acids. Germline values: CDR1 SGHVS, CDR2 FNYEAQ.

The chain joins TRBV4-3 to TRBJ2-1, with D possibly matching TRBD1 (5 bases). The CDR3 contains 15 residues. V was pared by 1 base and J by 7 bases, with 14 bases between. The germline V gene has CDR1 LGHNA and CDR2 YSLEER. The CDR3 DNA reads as TGCGCCAGCAGCCAAGTCCCCAGGGCGGTAAATGAGCAGTTCTTC. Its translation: CASSQVPRAVNEQFF.

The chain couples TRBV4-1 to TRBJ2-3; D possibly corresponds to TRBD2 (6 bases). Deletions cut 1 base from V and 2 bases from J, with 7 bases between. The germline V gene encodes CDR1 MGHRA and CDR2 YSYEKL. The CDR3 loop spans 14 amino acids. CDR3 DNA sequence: TGCGCCAGCAGCCAAGCGGGGGTCACAGATACGCAGTATTTT. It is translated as CASSQAGVTDTQYF.

In DNA, the CDR3 is TGTGCCAGCAGCTTGGGGTACGGGGAGCTGTTTTTT. It translates to CASSLGYGELFF. This sequence joins TRBV7-9 and TRBJ2-2; D gene unclear. The CDR3 spans 12 residues. The ends were cut back, 3 bases at V and 7 bases at J, with 6 bases in the middle. CDR1 is SEHNR and CDR2 is FQNEAQ in the germline V gene (reference sequence).

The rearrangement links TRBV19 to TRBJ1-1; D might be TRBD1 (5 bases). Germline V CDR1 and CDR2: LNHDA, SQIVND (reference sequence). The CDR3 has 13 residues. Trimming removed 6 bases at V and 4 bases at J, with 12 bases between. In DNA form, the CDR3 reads TGTGCCAGTAGATCGGGGGGGGTCACTGAAGCTTTCTTT. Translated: CASRSGGVTEAFF. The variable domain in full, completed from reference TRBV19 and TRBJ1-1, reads DGGITQSPKYLFRKEGQNVTLSCEQNLNHDAMYWYRQDPGQGLRLIYYSQIVNDFQKGDIAEGYSVSREKKESFPLTVTSAQKNPTAFYLCASRSGGVTEAFFGQGTRLTVV.

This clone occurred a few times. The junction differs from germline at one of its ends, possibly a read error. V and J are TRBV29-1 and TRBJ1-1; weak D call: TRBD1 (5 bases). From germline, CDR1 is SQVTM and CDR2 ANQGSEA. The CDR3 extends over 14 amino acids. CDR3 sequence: CSVELRGMDTEAFF. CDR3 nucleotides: TGCAGCGTTGAACTTAGAGGGATGGACACGGAAGCTTTCTTT.

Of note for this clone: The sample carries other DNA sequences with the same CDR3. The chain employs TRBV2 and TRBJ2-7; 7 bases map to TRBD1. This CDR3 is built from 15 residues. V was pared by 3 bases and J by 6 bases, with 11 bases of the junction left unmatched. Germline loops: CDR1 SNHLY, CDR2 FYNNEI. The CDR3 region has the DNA TGTGCCAGCAGTGACCCCCAGACAGGGTTGGGCGAGCAGTACTTC. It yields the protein CASSDPQTGLGEQYF.

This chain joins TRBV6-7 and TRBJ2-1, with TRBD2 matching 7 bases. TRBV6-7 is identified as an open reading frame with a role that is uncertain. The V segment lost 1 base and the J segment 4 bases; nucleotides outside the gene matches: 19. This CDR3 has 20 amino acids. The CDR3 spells CASSYYSKHRTAGRYNEQFF. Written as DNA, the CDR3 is TGTGCCAGCAGTTACTACTCGAAACATCGAACAGCGGGAAGGTACAATGAGCAGTTCTTC.